The 8 T cell receptor beta chains below all came from one sample that was sequenced in a study of vaccination and CD4 T cells after COVID-19. The sample's time point: late sampling 161 to 241 days after vaccination in three convalescent patients. The sample's treatment: 10-day PBMC culture with coronavirus spike peptide pools or control peptides (ViraFEST assay). Cultured CD4+ T-cell DNA underwent Oncomine TCR Beta short-read sequencing. TCRdb recomputed calls from the PCR reads with MiXCR, one row per CDR3 protein. The sample carries 20,000 to 30,000 distinct CDR3 sequences, about 31% recorded once. These receptors have no identified antigens. Sequences were derived from CD4+ T cells from blood, cultured in vitro, sampled about 7 months after SARS-CoV-2 vaccination. The receptors here all came from a human donor who had recovered from COVID-19.

The chain couples TRBV4-2 to TRBJ1-5, with 9 bases fitting TRBD1. CDR1 and CDR2 from the germline V gene are LGHNA and YNFKEQ. V lost 4 bases and J lost 0; bases outside the gene matches: 1. The CDR3 runs 15 residues. This CDR3 reads CASSRQGDSNQPQHF. The CDR3 nucleotides read TGTGCCAGCAGCCGACAGGGGGATAGCAATCAGCCCCAGCATTTT.

The V call is TRBV12-3 or TRBV12-4, the J call TRBJ1-1; 7 positions agree with TRBD1. This CDR3 has 12 residues. After removal of 3 bases from V and 9 bases from J, the junction contained 4 bases not matched to a gene. Here the CDR3 DNA reads TGTGCCAGCAGTTTCAACAGGGGACAAGCTTTCTTT. This sequence encodes CASSFNRGQAFF.

The rearrangement links TRBV6-4 to TRBJ1-5; 7 bases match TRBD1. The CDR3 consists of 16 residues. Germline CDR1 is MRHNA and CDR2 is SNTAGT. J lost 1 base, V lost 6 bases, and 9 bases had no gene match. The CDR3: CASRDGQASSNQPQHF. CDR3 bases: TGTGCCAGCAGGGATGGACAGGCCAGCAGCAATCAGCCCCAGCATTTT.

By share, this clonotype ranks as medium-sized. The chain combines TRBV7-2 with TRBJ2-5; D perhaps matches TRBD2 (6 bases). V was shortened by 4 bases and J by 2 bases, with 11 bases between the two germline ends. The CDR3 spans 14 residues. Germline V gives CDR1 SGHTA, CDR2 FQGNSA. The CDR3 is CASSWTGGQETQYF. CDR3 DNA: TGTGCCAGCAGCTGGACCGGGGGACAAGAGACCCAGTACTTC.

This clonotype was counted only a few times. The J gene is TRBJ1-1, the V gene TRBV18; D not certain. The germline gives CDR1 KGHSH, CDR2 LQKENI. The CDR3 runs to 13 residues. V was cut by 1 base and J by 1 base, with 4 bases left in between. CDR3 coding DNA: TGTGCCAGCTCACCACTTCAGAACACTGAAGCTTTCTTT. Translating gives CASSPLQNTEAFF. Full variable domain (outside the CDR3, taken from reference TRBV18 and TRBJ1-1): NAGVMQNPRHLVRRRGQEARLRCSPMKGHSHVYWYRQLPEEGLKFMVYLQKENIIDESGMPKERFSAEFPKEGPSILRIQQVVRGDSAAYFCASSPLQNTEAFFGQGTRLTVV.

The genes are TRBV6-1 and TRBJ2-1; 8 positions match TRBD1. V lost 3 bases, J lost 3 bases, and 4 bases stayed unmatched. The CDR3 contains 15 residues. Germline CDR1 MNHNS, CDR2 SASEGT. This CDR3 reads CASSDQGAGYNEQFF. CDR3 nucleotide sequence: TGTGCCAGCAGTGACCAGGGGGCTGGCTACAATGAGCAGTTCTTC.

This chain uses TRBV20-1 with TRBJ1-5, with TRBD1 identical over 8 bases. The length of the CDR3 is 14 residues. Germline values: CDR1 DFQATT, CDR2 SNEGSKA (reference sequence). V was clipped by 8 bases and J by 6 bases; unmatched bases: 12. CDR3 sequence: CSPGPGTGLQPQHF. The CDR3 nucleotides read TGCAGTCCGGGACCCGGGACAGGTCTTCAGCCCCAGCATTTT.

J is TRBJ2-3 and V is TRBV6-5, with TRBD2 matching 8 bases. V gave up 0 bases and J gave up 4 bases; unmatched junction bases: 6. The germline CDR1 and CDR2 sequences are MNHEY and SVGAGI. The CDR3 runs to 16 residues. CDR3 DNA sequence: TGTGCCAGCAGTTACTCACAGGGACTAGGTGCAGATACGCAGTATTTT. Translated: CASSYSQGLGADTQYF.